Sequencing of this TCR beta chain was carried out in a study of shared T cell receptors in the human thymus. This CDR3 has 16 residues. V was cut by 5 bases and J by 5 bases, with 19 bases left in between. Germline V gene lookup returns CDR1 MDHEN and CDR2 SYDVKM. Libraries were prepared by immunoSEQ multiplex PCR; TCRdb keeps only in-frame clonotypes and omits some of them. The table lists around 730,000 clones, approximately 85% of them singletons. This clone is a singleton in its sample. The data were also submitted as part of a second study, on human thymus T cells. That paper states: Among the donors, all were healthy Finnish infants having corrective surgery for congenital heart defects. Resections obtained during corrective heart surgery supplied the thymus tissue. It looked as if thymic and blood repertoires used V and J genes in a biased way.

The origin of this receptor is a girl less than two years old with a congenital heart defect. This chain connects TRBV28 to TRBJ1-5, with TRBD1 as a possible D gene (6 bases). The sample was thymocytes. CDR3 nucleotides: TGTGCCAGCAGTCTCCCCAGGACAGCTGGGCATCAGCCCCAGCATTTT. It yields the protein CASSLPRTAGHQPQHF.